Below, 4 T cell receptor beta chains from the same sample are listed, as sequenced in a study of OX40 agonist ivuxolimab in advanced cancers. TCRdb keeps only in-frame clones here, not all; method: immunoSEQ multiplex PCR. The sample shows more than 60,000 clones, around 92% of them seen only once. The sequencing here drew on CD4+ or CD8+ T cells sorted from blood, taken in a trial of the OX40 agonist ivuxolimab. These receptors originate from an adult with an advanced solid tumor such as melanoma, head and neck, liver or kidney cancer.

The rearrangement joins TRBV30 to TRBJ2-2, with D unclear. Germline V gene sequence: CDR1 GTSNPN, CDR2 SVGIG (reference sequence). The CDR3 totals 10 residues. Trimming pared 2 bases from V and 13 bases from J, leaving 8 bases between. The chain's CDR3 is CAWSSEGLFF. The CDR3 nucleotides read TGTGCCTGGAGTTCGGAAGGGCTGTTTTTT.

The chain is built from TRBV15 and TRBJ2-1, with 10 bases aligning to TRBD2. CDR1 and CDR2 (germline): LNHNV, YYDKDF (reference sequence). The CDR3 sequence is 15 residues long. V lost 6 bases and J lost 6; bases outside the gene matches: 8. In DNA, the CDR3 is TGTGCCACCAGGAAGACTAGCGGGTCCCTCAATGAGCAGTTCTTC. This translates into CATRKTSGSLNEQFF.

V is TRBV28 and J is TRBJ2-6, with 7 bases matching TRBD1. The CDR3 contains 19 residues. V gave up 6 bases and J gave up 0 bases; unmatched junction bases: 14. The germline V gene encodes CDR1 MDHEN and CDR2 SYDVKM. The CDR3, as DNA: TGTGCCAGCAGCCTACCCGACAGGGACCTCTTCTCTGGGGCCAACGTCCTGACTTTC. It codes for CASSLPDRDLFSGANVLTF.

This clone was recorded only once. The chain has TRBV2 and TRBJ2-4, with 8 bases identical to TRBD2. The CDR3 extends over 16 amino acids. J gave up 0 bases and V 4 bases, and 5 bases lay outside the gene matches. Looked up from germline, CDR1 is SNHLY and CDR2 is FYNNEI. The chain's CDR3 is CASSARLAGAKNIQYF. DNA for the CDR3: TGTGCCAGCAGTGCACGGCTAGCGGGAGCCAAAAACATTCAGTACTTC.